Below, 32 T cell receptor beta chains from the same sample are listed, as sequenced in a study of blood T cells in healthy people across ages. Primed by a sample-barcoded 5' primer and a J-beta primer mix, a second PCR proceeded for about 7 to 11 cycles. TCRdb passed the 5' RACE reads through MiXCR, listing each CDR3 protein once. The sample gives approximately 700,000 distinct CDR3 sequences, about 32% of which show up once; just over 15% is in the top ten. The sequenced sample was blood. The receptors originated from a woman of 80 years or more in good health.

This clonotype was recorded a few times. The J gene is TRBJ1-6, the V gene TRBV30; D ambiguous. Germline V gives CDR1 GTSNPN, CDR2 SVGIG (reference sequence). V was trimmed by 4 bases and J by 3 bases, leaving 7 bases between them. The CDR3 totals 13 residues. The CDR3 bases are TGTGCCTGGACCTCCGGCTATAATTCACCCCTCCACTTT. Translation: CAWTSGYNSPLHF.

This clonotype occurred once. This may be a read error: a much more frequent sequence differs by one nucleotide. This sequence joins TRBV20-1 and TRBJ2-5, with D possibly TRBD1 on 5 matching bases. The last part of the DNA fits TRBJ2-7 better; the J call may be wrong. The germline V gene has CDR1 DFQATT and CDR2 SNEGSKA (reference sequence). The CDR3 extends over 12 amino acids. DNA for the CDR3: TGCAGTGCTAGCCGACAGACGCACGAGCAGTACTTC. This sequence encodes CSASRQTHEQYF.

As regards this clonotype: A much bigger clone sits one base away, suggesting this may be a read error. The chain recombines TRBV11-2 with TRBJ1-2; 10 bases align to TRBD1. The CDR3 is made up of 13 amino acids. Germline assignment: CDR1 SGHAT and CDR2 FQNNGV. The V gene end was trimmed by 8 bases and the J gene end by 8 bases; junction bases not matched to a gene: 8. The CDR3 nucleotides read TGTGCCAGCGGCGGCGGACAGGGGGGCGGCTACACCTTC. This encodes CASGGGQGGGYTF.

The J gene is TRBJ2-7, the V gene TRBV19; D unclear. The assigned J gene may be wrong: the sequence end matches TRBJ2-5 better. This CDR3 contains 13 residues. Germline CDR1 and CDR2: LNHDA and SQIVND (reference sequence). The CDR3 reads CASSIRHLTTQYF. CDR3 nucleotides: TGTGCCAGTAGTATCAGACACCTGACGACCCAGTACTTC.

This clonotype has at least ten counts. The chain carries TRBV9 and TRBJ2-5, with D maybe TRBD2 (5 bases). Deletions cut 0 bases from V and 4 bases from J, with 10 bases between. The CDR3 extends over 14 amino acids. Germline lookup yields CDR1 SGDLS and CDR2 YYNGEE. The CDR3 spells CASSVGVAIETQYF. The CDR3, as DNA: TGTGCCAGCAGCGTAGGGGTAGCGATAGAGACCCAGTACTTC. The full variable domain, completed using reference TRBV9 and TRBJ2-5, is DSGVTQTPKHLITATGQRVTLRCSPRSGDLSVYWYQQSLDQGLQFLIQYYNGEERAKGNILERFSAQQFPDLHSELNLSSLELGDSALYFCASSVGVAIETQYFGPGTRLLVL.

This clonotype was seen at least ten times. The rearrangement links TRBV6-6 to TRBJ1-6; 8 nucleotides line up with TRBD1. This CDR3 is built from 14 residues. Germline CDR1 reads MNHNY; CDR2 reads SVGAGI (reference sequence). V was clipped by 11 bases and J by 5 bases; unmatched bases: 8. The CDR3 region has the DNA TGTGCCGGTTCATCGGACAGGGATAATTCACCCCTCCACTTT. Translating gives CAGSSDRDNSPLHF.

Ten or more counts support this clonotype. In DNA form, the CDR3 reads TGCGCCAGCAGCCTAGACAGGGGGACCCGAAACGAGCAGTACTTC. As protein: CASSLDRGTRNEQYF. V usage is TRBV5-1 and J usage is TRBJ2-7; 9 nucleotides agree with TRBD1. Germline values: CDR1 SGHRS, CDR2 YFSETQ. V shed 4 bases and J 5 bases; nucleotides not matched to a gene: 10. The CDR3 is 15 amino acids.

This rearrangement joins TRBV6-2 or TRBV6-3 to TRBJ1-5; D gene ambiguous. The CDR3 is 15 residues long. The V and J ends lost 5 bases and 0 bases respectively, with 11 bases between them. CDR1 MNHEY and CDR2 SVGEGT come from the germline V gene. CDR3 sequence: CASSRKTDSNQPQHF. DNA for the CDR3: TGTGCCAGCAGTCGGAAAACAGATAGCAATCAGCCCCAGCATTTT.

This clonotype was observed at least ten times. This chain joins TRBV30 and TRBJ2-1; D gene ambiguous. CDR3 length: 12 amino acids. In germline, CDR1 is GTSNPN, CDR2 SVGIG (reference sequence). Trimming shortened V by 4 bases and J by 4 bases, and 8 bases separated the two germline ends. The CDR3: CAWTPLYNEQFF. The CDR3 DNA reads TGTGCCTGGACCCCCCTGTACAATGAGCAGTTCTTC.

Comments on this clonotype: Since a much larger clone is just one base distant, this may be a read error. The chain employs TRBV5-1 and TRBJ2-5; TRBD1 matches 10 bases. Germline V gene sequence: CDR1 SGHRS, CDR2 YFSETQ. V shed 4 bases and J 11 bases; nucleotides not matched to a gene: 17. The CDR3 sequence is 16 residues long. CDR3 coding DNA: TGCGCCAGCAGCCCGAGACAGGGGGCAGGCTACAATGAGCAGTACTTC. As protein: CASSPRQGAGYNEQYF.

To note about this clonotype: A much larger clone is a single base away; this may be a read error. This chain uses TRBV24-1 with TRBJ2-1; the D gene could be TRBD1 or TRBD2 (6 bases each). Trimming shortened V by 7 bases and J by 5 bases, and 14 bases separated the two germline ends. This CDR3 contains 14 residues. Germline V gene lookup returns CDR1 KGHDR and CDR2 SFDVKD. The CDR3 sequence: CATRDGGGNNEQFF. As DNA, the CDR3 is TGTGCCACCAGGGACGGAGGGGGGAACAATGAGCAGTTCTTC.

About this clonotype itself: A much larger clone sits a single nucleotide away, making a read error possible. The chain has TRBV7-2 and TRBJ2-7; TRBD1 or TRBD2 may be the D gene (7 bases each). The CDR3 consists of 15 residues. Trimming removed 5 bases from V and 0 bases from J, with 14 bases in between. CDR1 SGHTA and CDR2 FQGNSA come from the germline V gene. The CDR3 reads CASSLQGEGSYEQYF. The CDR3 DNA is TGTGCCAGCAGCCTCCAGGGGGAGGGCTCCTACGAGCAGTACTTC.

The genes are TRBV3-1 and TRBJ2-5, with D possibly matching TRBD1 (6 bases). Trimming removed 4 bases from V and 11 bases from J, with 26 bases in between. Looked up from germline, CDR1 is LGHDT and CDR2 is YNNKEL (reference sequence). The CDR3 sequence is 16 residues long. The CDR3 DNA is TGTGCCAGCAGCCCAGGGGCACAGAATCGGGCGAATGAGCAGTACTTC. This codes for CASSPGAQNRANEQYF.

For this clonotype: Given a much more abundant clone one base away, this may be a read error. V and J are TRBV9 and TRBJ2-3; D not resolved. This CDR3 has 14 residues. Germline V gene lookup returns CDR1 SGDLS and CDR2 YYNGEE. CDR3 nucleotide sequence: TGTGCCAGCAGCCCCCCAGCTGGCACAGATGCGCAGTATTTT. Its translation: CASSPPAGTDAQYF. The full variable domain, completed using reference TRBV9 and TRBJ2-3, is DSGVTQTPKHLITATGQRVTLRCSPRSGDLSVYWYQQSLDQGLQFLIQYYNGEERAKGNILERFSAQQFPDLHSELNLSSLELGDSALYFCASSPPAGTDAQYFGPGTRLTVL.

As concerns this clonotype: A much bigger clone sits one base away, suggesting this may be a read error. This chain uses TRBV29-1 with TRBJ1-1, with D uncertain. V lost 6 bases and J 1 base, leaving 9 bases between the germline ends. In germline, CDR1 is SQVTM, CDR2 ANQGSEA. The CDR3 consists of 12 residues. This chain's CDR3 is CSVGRANTEAFF. The CDR3 DNA sequence: TGCAGCGTGGGAAGGGCGAACACTGAAGCTTTCTTT.

This clonotype was recorded many times. The V call is TRBV7-2, the J call TRBJ1-5, with 9 nucleotides matching TRBD1. The length of the CDR3 is 16 residues. Germline CDR1 SGHTA, CDR2 FQGNSA. V was clipped by 0 bases and J by 7 bases; unmatched bases: 7. CDR3 DNA sequence: TGTGCCAGCAGCTTAGCGTCGGGACAGGGCGGCCAGCCCCAGCATTTT. Protein: CASSLASGQGGQPQHF.

This clonotype was recorded a few times. Being one base from a much bigger clone, this may be a read error. This chain joins TRBV7-2 and TRBJ1-2; D perhaps matches TRBD1 (5 bases). From germline, CDR1 is SGHTA and CDR2 FQGNSA. The CDR3 is made up of 15 amino acids. CDR3 loop: CASSPGTGRVYGHTF. CDR3 coding DNA: TGTGCCAGCAGCCCCGGGACTGGTAGAGTCTATGGCCACACCTTC.

Ten or more counts support this clonotype. The chain employs TRBV5-1 and TRBJ2-5; TRBD2 might be the D (6 bases). This CDR3 is 15 amino acids long. Germline loops: CDR1 SGHRS, CDR2 YFSETQ. V lost 1 base, J lost 4 bases, and 14 bases lay in between. The CDR3 region is CASSLLAKSGETQYF. The CDR3 region has the DNA TGCGCCAGCAGCTTGCTAGCGAAGTCGGGAGAGACCCAGTACTTC.

This clonotype has only a few counts. CDR3 sequence: CSVSNPLRNTEAFF. CDR3 bases: TGCAGCGTTTCGAACCCCTTGAGGAACACTGAAGCTTTCTTT. V and J are TRBV29-1 and TRBJ1-1; D unclear. Deletions cut 5 bases from V and 1 base from J, with 14 bases between. Per germline, CDR1 SQVTM and CDR2 ANQGSEA. CDR3 length: 14 amino acids. The full variable domain, in which reference TRBV29-1 and TRBJ1-1 provide the parts outside the CDR3, is SAVISQKPSRDICQRGTSLTIQCQVDSQVTMMFWYRQQPGQSLTLIATANQGSEATYESGFVIDKFPISRPNLTFSTLTVSNMSPEDSSIYLCSVSNPLRNTEAFFGQGTRLTVV.

The table lists this clonotype with many counts. This rearrangement joins TRBV29-1 to TRBJ2-5; no definite D call. The ends were cut back, 7 bases at V and 2 bases at J, with 11 bases in the middle. Per the germline V gene, CDR1 is SQVTM and CDR2 is ANQGSEA. This CDR3 has 12 residues. The CDR3 coding sequence is TGCAGCGCCGAGGACGTTCAAGAGACCCAGTACTTC. The encoded protein is CSAEDVQETQYF.

This clonotype showed up many times. The CDR3 DNA follows: TGCAGTGCTAGAGGCATCCCGGGACACAGCACAGATACGCAGTATTTT. Protein product: CSARGIPGHSTDTQYF. The chain employs TRBV20-1 and TRBJ2-3, with D maybe TRBD1 (6 bases). This CDR3 contains 16 residues. With 1 base removed from V and 0 bases from J, the gap between germline ends came to 14 bases. CDR1 is DFQATT and CDR2 is SNEGSKA in the germline V gene (reference sequence).

With regard to this clonotype: This may be a read error, as it is one base from a much larger clone. This sequence joins TRBV4-2 and TRBJ2-3, with no clear D. The length of the CDR3 is 13 residues. V was trimmed by 4 bases and J by 4 bases, leaving 9 bases between them. Looked up from germline, CDR1 is LGHNA and CDR2 is YNFKEQ. The CDR3 DNA follows: TGTGCCAGCAGCCGAGGTAGGGCAGATACGCAGTATTTT. Amino acid sequence: CASSRGRADTQYF.

This clonotype showed up many times. V is TRBV4-2 and J is TRBJ1-4; D is unclear. Between the trimmed V and J ends, which lost 5 bases and 7 bases, there was a span of 20 bases. Germline lookup yields CDR1 LGHNA and CDR2 YNFKEQ. The CDR3 loop spans 16 amino acids. The CDR3 sequence: CASSALRGQMSEKLFF. CDR3 DNA sequence: TGTGCCAGCAGCGCCCTCCGAGGGCAGATGAGTGAAAAACTGTTTTTT.

The CDR3 DNA is TGCAGCGTTGAAGGGGGGGACAGGGGGATGAATGAGCAGTTCTTC. It translates to CSVEGGDRGMNEQFF. V and J are TRBV29-1 and TRBJ2-1, with TRBD1 identical over 11 bases. CDR3 size: 15 residues. V shed 1 base and J 7 bases; nucleotides not matched to a gene: 6. Per germline, CDR1 SQVTM and CDR2 ANQGSEA.

This clonotype was found a few times. J is TRBJ1-5 and V is TRBV7-2; tentatively, D is TRBD1 (6 bases). The CDR3 runs 15 residues. Per the germline V gene, CDR1 is SGHTA and CDR2 is FQGNSA. Trimming pared 2 bases from V and 6 bases from J, leaving 14 bases between. The DNA of the CDR3 is TGTGCCAGCAGCTTATACAGGGCTTTAGGTCAGCCCCAGCATTTT. This gives the protein CASSLYRALGQPQHF.

This clonotype was seen just once. The chain uses TRBV5-1 and TRBJ2-1; D gene uncertain. V was pared by 4 bases and J by 0 bases, with 11 bases between. This CDR3 has 15 amino acids. The germline V gene encodes CDR1 SGHRS and CDR2 YFSETQ. CDR3 region: CASSPSVSSYNEQFF. CDR3 sequence (DNA): TGCGCCAGCAGCCCCAGTGTGAGCTCCTACAATGAGCAGTTCTTC.

This clonotype has a count of ten or more. This chain connects TRBV5-1 to TRBJ2-1; D not certain. The CDR3 totals 15 residues. V dropped 1 base and J dropped 2 bases, with 10 bases sitting between them. Germline values: CDR1 SGHRS, CDR2 YFSETQ. The CDR3 bases are TGCGCCAGCAGCTTGATAACAGAGACCTACAATGAGCAGTTCTTC. Protein product: CASSLITETYNEQFF.

The chain couples TRBV12-3 or TRBV12-4 to TRBJ2-5; 8 bases match TRBD1. The trim removed 5 bases at V and 5 bases at J, leaving 10 bases unmatched. The CDR3 covers 15 residues. The DNA of the CDR3 is TGTGCCAGCAGTATTAACAGGGGGTTTATCGAGACCCAGTACTTC. Its protein is CASSINRGFIETQYF.

V is TRBV2 and J is TRBJ2-7; a weak D match, TRBD2 (5 bases). The CDR3 is made up of 14 amino acids. Trimming removed 4 bases at V and 2 bases at J, with 12 bases between. Germline values: CDR1 SNHLY, CDR2 FYNNEI. CDR3 sequence: CASSGRTSTYEQYF. In DNA form, the CDR3 reads TGTGCCAGCAGTGGACGGACTTCTACCTACGAGCAGTACTTC. Variable domain in full (rest from reference TRBV2 and TRBJ2-7): EPEVTQTPSHQVTQMGQEVILRCVPISNHLYFYWYRQILGQKVEFLVSFYNNEISEKSEIFDDQFSVERPDGSNFTLKIRSTKLEDSAMYFCASSGRTSTYEQYFGPGTRLTVT.

This rearrangement joins TRBV7-2 to TRBJ2-3; D unresolved. CDR3 size: 13 residues. Per germline, CDR1 SGHTA and CDR2 FQGNSA. The V and J ends lost 3 bases and 2 bases respectively, with 6 bases between them. CDR3: CASSFIHTDTQYF. The CDR3, as DNA: TGTGCCAGCAGCTTCATCCACACAGATACGCAGTATTTT.

This chain connects TRBV6-2 or TRBV6-3 to TRBJ1-1, with D maybe TRBD1 (5 bases). CDR1 and CDR2 from the germline V gene are MNHEY and SVGEGT. The CDR3 consists of 15 residues. Trimming cost V 2 bases and J 4 bases, with 14 bases left between them. For the CDR3, the DNA is TGTGCCAGCAGTTACAGCGGGGGGAAGGGCACTGAAGCTTTCTTT. It encodes CASSYSGGKGTEAFF.

At least ten counts were recorded for this clonotype. This rearrangement joins TRBV6-1 to TRBJ1-5; D may be TRBD1 (5 bases). The germline CDR1 and CDR2 sequences are MNHNS and SASEGT. The CDR3 length is 15 residues. The ends were cut back, 10 bases at V and 7 bases at J, with 23 bases in the middle. Here the CDR3 DNA reads TGTGCCACCACCGATTCGGGGGGAAGAGGACAGCCCCAGCATTTT. Residues: CATTDSGGRGQPQHF.